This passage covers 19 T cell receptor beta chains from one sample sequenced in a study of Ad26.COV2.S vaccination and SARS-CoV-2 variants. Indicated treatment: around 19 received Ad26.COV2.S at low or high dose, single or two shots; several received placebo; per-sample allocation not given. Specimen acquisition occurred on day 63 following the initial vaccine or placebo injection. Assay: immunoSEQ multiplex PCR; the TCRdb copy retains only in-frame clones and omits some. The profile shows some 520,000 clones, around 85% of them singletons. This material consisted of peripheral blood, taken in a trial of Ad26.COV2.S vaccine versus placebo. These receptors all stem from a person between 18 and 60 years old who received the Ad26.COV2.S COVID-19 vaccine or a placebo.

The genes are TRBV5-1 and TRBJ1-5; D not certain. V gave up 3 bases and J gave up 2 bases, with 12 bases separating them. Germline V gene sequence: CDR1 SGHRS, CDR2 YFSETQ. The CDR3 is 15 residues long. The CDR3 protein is CASSYDPQGNQPQHF. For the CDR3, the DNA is TGCGCCAGCAGCTATGACCCTCAGGGCAATCAGCCCCAGCATTTT. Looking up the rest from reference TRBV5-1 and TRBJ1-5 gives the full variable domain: KAGVTQTPRYLIKTRGQQVTLSCSPISGHRSVSWYQQTPGQGLQFLFEYFSETQRNKGNFPGRFSGRQFSNSRSEMNVSTLELGDSALYLCASSYDPQGNQPQHFGDGTRLSIL.

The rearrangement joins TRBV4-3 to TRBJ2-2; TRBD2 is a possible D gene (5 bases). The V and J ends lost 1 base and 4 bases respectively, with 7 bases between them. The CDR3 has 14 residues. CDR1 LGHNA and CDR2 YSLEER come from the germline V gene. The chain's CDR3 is CASSQVRGTGELFF. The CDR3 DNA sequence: TGCGCCAGCAGCCAAGTCCGGGGCACCGGGGAGCTGTTTTTT.

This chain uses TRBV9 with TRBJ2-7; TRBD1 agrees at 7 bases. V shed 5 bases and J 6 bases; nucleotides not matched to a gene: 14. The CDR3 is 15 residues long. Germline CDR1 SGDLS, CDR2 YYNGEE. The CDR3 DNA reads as TGTGCCAGCAGTAGGACAGGCGGTGGTGGATCCGAGCAGTACTTC. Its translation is CASSRTGGGGSEQYF.

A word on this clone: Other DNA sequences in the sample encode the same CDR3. CDR3 protein: CASSEAGSYEQYF. Written as DNA, the CDR3 is TGTGCCAGCAGTGAGGCCGGATCCTACGAGCAGTACTTC. The genes are TRBV6-1 and TRBJ2-7; D is uncertain. There are 13 residues in the CDR3. Germline V gives CDR1 MNHNS, CDR2 SASEGT. Trimming shortened V by 3 bases and J by 1 base, and 7 bases separated the two germline ends.

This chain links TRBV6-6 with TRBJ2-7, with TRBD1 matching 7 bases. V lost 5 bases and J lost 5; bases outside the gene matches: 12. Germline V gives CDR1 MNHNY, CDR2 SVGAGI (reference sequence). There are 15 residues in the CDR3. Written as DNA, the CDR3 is TGTGCCAGCAGTGCCCGGACAGGTATTTCCCACGAGCAGTACTTC. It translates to CASSARTGISHEQYF.

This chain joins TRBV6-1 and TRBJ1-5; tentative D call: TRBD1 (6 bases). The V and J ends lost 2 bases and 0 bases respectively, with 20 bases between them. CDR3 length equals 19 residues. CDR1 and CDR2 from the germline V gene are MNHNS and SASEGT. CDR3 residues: CASSERWAGENPSNQPQHF. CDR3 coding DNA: TGTGCCAGCAGTGAACGTTGGGCAGGGGAAAATCCTAGCAATCAGCCCCAGCATTTT.

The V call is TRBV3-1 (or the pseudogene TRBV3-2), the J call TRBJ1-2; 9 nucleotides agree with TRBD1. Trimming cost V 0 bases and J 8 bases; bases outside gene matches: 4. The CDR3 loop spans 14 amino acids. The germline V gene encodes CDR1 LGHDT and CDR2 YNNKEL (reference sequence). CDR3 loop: CASSQDVGTGGYTF. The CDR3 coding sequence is TGTGCCAGCAGCCAAGATGTGGGGACAGGGGGCTACACCTTC.

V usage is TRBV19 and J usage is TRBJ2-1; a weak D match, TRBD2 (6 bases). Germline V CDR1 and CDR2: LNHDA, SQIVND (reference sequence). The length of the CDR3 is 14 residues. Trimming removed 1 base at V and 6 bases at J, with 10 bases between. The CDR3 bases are TGTGCCAGTAGTATAGGGGACTTTTTCAATGAGCAGTTCTTC. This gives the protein CASSIGDFFNEQFF.

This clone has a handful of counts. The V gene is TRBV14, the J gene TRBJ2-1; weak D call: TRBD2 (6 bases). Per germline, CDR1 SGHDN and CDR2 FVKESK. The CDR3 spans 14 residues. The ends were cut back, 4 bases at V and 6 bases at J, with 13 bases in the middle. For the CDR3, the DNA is TGTGCCAGCAGCCCAGCGGGTAGGAGCAATGAGCAGTTCTTC. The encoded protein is CASSPAGRSNEQFF.

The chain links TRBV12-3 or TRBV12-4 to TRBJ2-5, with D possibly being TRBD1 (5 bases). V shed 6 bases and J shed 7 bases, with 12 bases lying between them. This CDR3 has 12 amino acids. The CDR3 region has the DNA TGTGCCAGCAGCCTGACAGATGGGACCCAGTACTTC. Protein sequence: CASSLTDGTQYF.

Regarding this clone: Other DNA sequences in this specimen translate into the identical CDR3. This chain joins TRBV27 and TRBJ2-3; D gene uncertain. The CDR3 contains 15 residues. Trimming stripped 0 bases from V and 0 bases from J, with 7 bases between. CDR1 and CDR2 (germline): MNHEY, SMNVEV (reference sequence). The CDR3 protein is CASSLSLGSTDTQYF. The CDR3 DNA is TGTGCCAGCAGTTTATCCTTAGGAAGCACAGATACGCAGTATTTT.

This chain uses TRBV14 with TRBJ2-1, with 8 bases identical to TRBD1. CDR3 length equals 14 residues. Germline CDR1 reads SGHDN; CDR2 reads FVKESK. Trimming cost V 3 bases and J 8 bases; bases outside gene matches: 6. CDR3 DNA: TGTGCCAGCAGCCACCTGTCACAGGGGGATGAGCAGTTCTTC. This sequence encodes CASSHLSQGDEQFF.

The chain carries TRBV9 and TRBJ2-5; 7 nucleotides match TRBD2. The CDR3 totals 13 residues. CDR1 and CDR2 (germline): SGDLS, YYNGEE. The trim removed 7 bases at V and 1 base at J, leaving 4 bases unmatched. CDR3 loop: CASSGGIQETQYF. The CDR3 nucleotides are TGTGCCAGCTCCGGGGGGATCCAAGAGACCCAGTACTTC.

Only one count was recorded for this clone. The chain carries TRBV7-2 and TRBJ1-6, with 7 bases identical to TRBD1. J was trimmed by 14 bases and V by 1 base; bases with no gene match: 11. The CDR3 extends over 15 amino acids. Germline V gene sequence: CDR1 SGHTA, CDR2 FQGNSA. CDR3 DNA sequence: TGTGCCAGCAGCTTAGGGCAGGGGGGTCGGGGAACCCTCCACTTT. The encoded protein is CASSLGQGGRGTLHF.

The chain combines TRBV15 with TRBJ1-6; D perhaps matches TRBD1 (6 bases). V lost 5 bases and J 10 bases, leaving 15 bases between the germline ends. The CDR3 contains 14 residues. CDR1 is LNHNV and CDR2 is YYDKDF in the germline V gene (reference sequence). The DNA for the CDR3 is TGTGCCACCAGCTCCGGGGGGCTAAAATCACCCCTCCACTTT. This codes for CATSSGGLKSPLHF.

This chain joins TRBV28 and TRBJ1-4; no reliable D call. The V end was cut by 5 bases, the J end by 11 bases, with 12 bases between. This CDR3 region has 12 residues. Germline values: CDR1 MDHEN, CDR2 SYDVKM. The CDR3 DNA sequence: TGTGCCAGCAGTCCTAGTGCGAAGAAACTGTTTTTT. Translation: CASSPSAKKLFF.

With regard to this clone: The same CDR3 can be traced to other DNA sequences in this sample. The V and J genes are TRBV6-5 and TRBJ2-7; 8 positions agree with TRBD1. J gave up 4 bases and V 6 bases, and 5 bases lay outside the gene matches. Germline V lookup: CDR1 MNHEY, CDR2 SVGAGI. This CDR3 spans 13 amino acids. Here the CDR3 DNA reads TGTGCCAGCAGCAGGACAGGGTCTTACGAGCAGTACTTC. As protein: CASSRTGSYEQYF.

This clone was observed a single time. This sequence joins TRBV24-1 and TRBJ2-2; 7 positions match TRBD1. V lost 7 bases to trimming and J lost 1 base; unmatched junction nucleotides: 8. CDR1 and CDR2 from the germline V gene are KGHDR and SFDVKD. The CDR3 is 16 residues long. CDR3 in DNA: TGTGCCACCAGATACCCCGGGACAGAGAACACCGGGGAGCTGTTTTTT. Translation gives CATRYPGTENTGELFF.

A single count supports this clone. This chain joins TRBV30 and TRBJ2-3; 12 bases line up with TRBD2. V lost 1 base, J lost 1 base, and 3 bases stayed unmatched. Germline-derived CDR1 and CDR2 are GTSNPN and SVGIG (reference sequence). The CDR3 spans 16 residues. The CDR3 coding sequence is TGTGCCTGGAGTGCCAGGACTAGCGGGGGCACAGATACGCAGTATTTT. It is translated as CAWSARTSGGTDTQYF.